This T cell receptor (beta chain) was profiled in a study of blood T cells in healthy people across ages. Through a sample-barcoded 5' primer and a J-beta primer mix, a second PCR was run for roughly 7 to 12 cycles. TCRdb re-analysed the 5' RACE reads in MiXCR, keeping a single row per CDR3 protein. The sample contains about 1.8 million distinct CDR3 sequences, just under 50% of which appear only once. V dropped 3 bases and J dropped 6; count of bases not matched to a gene: 8. Germline V gives CDR1 MGHRA, CDR2 YSYEKL. The length of the CDR3 is 16 residues. The sequenced material came from blood. The receptor comes from a woman aged 40 to 55 in good health. This chain joins TRBV4-1 and TRBJ2-3, with 11 bases fitting TRBD2. DNA of the CDR3: TGCGCCAGCAGCCAGAGCGGGACTAGCGGAAGGGATACGCAGTATTTT. It translates to CASSQSGTSGRDTQYF.